One and the same sample provided the 19 T cell receptor beta chains below, sequenced in a study of blood T cell repertoires in COVID-19. This table comes from immunoSEQ multiplex PCR, and its TCRdb copy is limited to in-frame clones, with some not included. The sample carries roughly 130,000 clones, about four fifths recorded once. Source material: peripheral blood. Source of these receptors: a woman aged 50 to 60 with acute or convalescent COVID-19.

The CDR3 DNA reads as TGTGCCAGCAGTTTAGGACAGGGAAGAGAGCAGTACTTC. It encodes CASSLGQGREQYF. This chain connects TRBV28 to TRBJ2-7, with 8 nucleotides matching TRBD1. Germline V gene data show CDR1 as MDHEN and CDR2 as SYDVKM. The CDR3 covers 13 residues. Trimming at V came to 2 bases and at J to 7 bases, leaving 4 bases not matched to a gene.

The rearrangement uses TRBV14 and TRBJ1-6, with 8 bases lining up with TRBD1. V trimming: 4 bases; J trimming: 0 bases; junction bases outside the gene matches: 8. CDR1 is SGHDN and CDR2 is FVKESK in the germline V gene. The CDR3 spans 18 residues. The DNA for the CDR3 is TGTGCCAGCAGCCCCCGGACAGGGCTTAGCTCCTATAATTCACCCCTCCACTTT. Its protein product is CASSPRTGLSSYNSPLHF.

A word on this clone: This CDR3 is also generated by other DNA sequences in the sample. The genes are TRBV19 and TRBJ1-2; 7 bases are shared with TRBD1. The germline V gene has CDR1 LNHDA and CDR2 SQIVND (reference sequence). The CDR3 sequence is 14 residues long. V was clipped by 3 bases and J by 3 bases; unmatched bases: 4. This CDR3 is CASSIRDRDYGYTF. CDR3 bases: TGTGCCAGTAGTATCAGGGACAGAGACTATGGCTACACCTTC. Drawing the rest from reference TRBV19 and TRBJ1-2, the complete variable domain is DGGITQSPKYLFRKEGQNVTLSCEQNLNHDAMYWYRQDPGQGLRLIYYSQIVNDFQKGDIAEGYSVSREKKESFPLTVTSAQKNPTAFYLCASSIRDRDYGYTFGSGTRLTVV.

For this clone: The same CDR3 arises from other DNA sequences in this sample as well. This sequence joins TRBV18 and TRBJ2-2; D ambiguous. V gave up 3 bases and J gave up 7 bases, with 12 bases separating them. This CDR3 spans 14 amino acids. The germline V gene encodes CDR1 KGHSH and CDR2 LQKENI. The CDR3 protein is CASSPGDSGGELFF. In nucleotides, the CDR3 is TGTGCCAGCTCACCTGGAGATTCTGGCGGGGAGCTGTTTTTT.

The J gene is TRBJ1-5, the V gene TRBV19, with TRBD1 as a possible D gene (6 bases). The germline gives CDR1 LNHDA, CDR2 SQIVND (reference sequence). CDR3 length: 14 residues. V was pared by 5 bases and J by 0 bases, with 8 bases between. CDR3 protein: CASSGQFSNQPQHF. CDR3 DNA sequence: TGTGCCAGTAGTGGACAGTTTAGCAATCAGCCCCAGCATTTT.

V and J are TRBV6-6 and TRBJ1-1; D may be TRBD1 (5 bases). Per germline, CDR1 MNHNY and CDR2 SVGAGI (reference sequence). Between the trimmed V and J ends, which lost 0 bases and 1 base, there was a span of 6 bases. This CDR3 contains 14 residues. The CDR3 bases are TGTGCCAGCAGTTACTCGGGGGGGAACACTGAAGCTTTCTTT. Translation gives CASSYSGGNTEAFF.

The rearrangement links TRBV5-1 to TRBJ1-2, with D unresolved. Trimming took off 5 bases at V and 5 bases at J, with 10 bases between the two ends. The CDR3 extends over 12 amino acids. Germline V CDR1 and CDR2: SGHRS, YFSETQ. CDR3 sequence: CASSIESYGYTF. The CDR3 DNA follows: TGCGCCAGCAGTATCGAGTCTTATGGCTACACCTTC. The whole variable domain, filled in from reference TRBV5-1 and TRBJ1-2, reads KAGVTQTPRYLIKTRGQQVTLSCSPISGHRSVSWYQQTPGQGLQFLFEYFSETQRNKGNFPGRFSGRQFSNSRSEMNVSTLELGDSALYLCASSIESYGYTFGSGTRLTVV.

The V and J genes are TRBV6-2 or TRBV6-3 and TRBJ1-6; 7 nucleotides line up with TRBD1. Germline V gives CDR1 MNHEY, CDR2 SVGEGT. This CDR3 has 15 residues. V was clipped by 2 bases and J by 6 bases; unmatched bases: 4. The DNA for the CDR3 is TGTGCCAGCAGTTACACGGGGACAGTTAATTCACCCCTCCACTTT. Its protein product is CASSYTGTVNSPLHF.

This clone appeared a single time. The chain recombines TRBV5-6 with TRBJ1-2; D is perhaps TRBD1 (6 bases). Trimming pared 0 bases from V and 8 bases from J, leaving 14 bases between. The germline CDR1 and CDR2 sequences are SGHDT and YYEEEE. CDR3 length: 14 residues. CDR3 DNA: TGTGCCAGCAGCTTGGTCCGGGACATTCCCGGCTACACCTTC. The encoded protein is CASSLVRDIPGYTF. The full variable domain, completed using reference TRBV5-6 and TRBJ1-2, is DAGVTQSPTHLIKTRGQQVTLRCSPKSGHDTVSWYQQALGQGPQFIFQYYEEEERQRGNFPDRFSGHQFPNYSSELNVNALLLGDSALYLCASSLVRDIPGYTFGSGTRLTVV.

This rearrangement joins TRBV28 to TRBJ1-1; D might be TRBD1 (5 bases). The CDR3 contains 15 residues. Germline V gene lookup returns CDR1 MDHEN and CDR2 SYDVKM. V was trimmed by 2 bases and J by 10 bases, leaving 20 bases between them. The CDR3 is CASSLGQGFRTGAFF. The CDR3 DNA sequence: TGTGCCAGCAGTTTAGGGCAGGGTTTTAGGACGGGAGCTTTCTTT.

The rearrangement joins TRBV28 to TRBJ2-3; TRBD1 is a possible D gene (6 bases). Germline CDR1 MDHEN, CDR2 SYDVKM. Trimming removed 6 bases from V and 2 bases from J, with 15 bases in between. This CDR3 contains 15 residues. The CDR3: CASSNSGALTDTQYF. CDR3 coding DNA: TGTGCCAGCAGCAATTCAGGGGCCCTCACAGATACGCAGTATTTT.

The chain joins TRBV7-2 to TRBJ2-1, with D unresolved. This CDR3 has 15 residues. Germline V gene data show CDR1 as SGHTA and CDR2 as FQGNSA. The ends were cut back, 1 base at V and 0 bases at J, with 7 bases in the middle. The CDR3 DNA reads as TGTGCCAGCAGCTTAGTAGCCGGCTCCTACAATGAGCAGTTCTTC. Translated, it gives CASSLVAGSYNEQFF.

The J gene is TRBJ2-3, the V gene TRBV27, with 9 positions matching TRBD1. Trimming removed 5 bases from V and 3 bases from J; junction bases left unmatched: 9. This CDR3 region has 16 residues. Germline V gene sequence: CDR1 MNHEY, CDR2 SMNVEV (reference sequence). In DNA, the CDR3 is TGTGCCAGCAGTCCGGGGACAGGGTTCGGTACAGATACGCAGTATTTT. Translation gives CASSPGTGFGTDTQYF.

The rearrangement uses TRBV4-1 and TRBJ1-6; 12 bases agree with TRBD1. Losses at the gene ends were 3 bases for V and 7 bases for J; bases not matched to a gene: 16. Germline CDR1 is MGHRA and CDR2 is YSYEKL. The length of the CDR3 is 20 residues. For the CDR3, the DNA is TGCGCCAGCAGCCAGGGGTTAATGGGACAGGGGGCCTTCCTGAATTCACCCCTCCACTTT. Amino acids: CASSQGLMGQGAFLNSPLHF.

This clone was counted only a few times. This chain joins TRBV15 and TRBJ2-1; D is uncertain. Trimming took off 1 base at V and 0 bases at J, with 7 bases between the two ends. The CDR3 extends over 15 amino acids. The germline gives CDR1 LNHNV, CDR2 YYDKDF (reference sequence). The CDR3 is CATSRGGRSYNEQFF. The CDR3 bases are TGTGCCACCAGCAGAGGAGGCCGCTCCTACAATGAGCAGTTCTTC.

This chain links TRBV19 with TRBJ2-5; TRBD2 matches 13 bases. There are 17 residues in the CDR3. Trimming at V came to 5 bases and at J to 5 bases, leaving 11 bases not matched to a gene. CDR1 is LNHDA and CDR2 is SQIVND in the germline V gene (reference sequence). The CDR3 nucleotides are TGTGCCAGTAGTTCAGGACTAGCGGGGGTCCTAGGGGAGACCCAGTACTTC. Amino acids: CASSSGLAGVLGETQYF.

J is TRBJ2-1 and V is TRBV6-5; no clear D. The CDR3 extends over 11 amino acids. Germline-derived CDR1 and CDR2 are MNHEY and SVGAGI. Deletions cut 7 bases from V and 8 bases from J, with 9 bases between. The CDR3 coding sequence is TGTGCCAGCACCCGAGGCCATGAGCAGTTCTTC. This sequence encodes CASTRGHEQFF.

A few counts support this clone. The CDR3 spells CASSESSGEDQPQHF. The CDR3 coding sequence is TGCGCCAGCAGTGAGTCTTCAGGGGAAGATCAGCCCCAGCATTTT. The chain recombines TRBV10-2 with TRBJ1-5; TRBD1 might be the D (6 bases). Germline assignment: CDR1 WSHSY and CDR2 SAAADI. Trimming shortened V by 0 bases and J by 5 bases, and 11 bases separated the two germline ends. CDR3 length equals 15 residues.

The gene calls are TRBV10-1 and TRBJ1-1, with 10 bases aligning to TRBD1. Germline V CDR1 and CDR2: WNHNN, SYGVQD (reference sequence). The CDR3 has 16 amino acids. Unmatched junction bases numbered 11, after V lost 5 bases and J lost 5 bases. CDR3 residues: CASSRTGGGLSTEAFF. CDR3 sequence (DNA): TGCGCCAGCAGTCGGACAGGGGGAGGGCTGTCGACTGAAGCTTTCTTT.